The 18 T cell receptor beta chains in this list originate from one sample, sequenced in a study of PD-L1 blockade in urothelial cancer (dated by TCRdb to the late 2010s). Preparation of the library involved the immunoSEQ multiplex PCR assay. TCRdb took over this immuneACCESS table, retaining in-frame rearrangements with V and J assigned. Such tables are incomplete; in checked studies, under half of the missing clones stem from an unresolved V gene, and the remainder is unexplained. For this sample the table gives some 100,000 clones, of which around 93% were detected only once. The ten largest clones add up to around 0.92% of the sample. Material: PBMCs, obtained around atezolizumab (anti-PD-L1) treatment. These receptors came from a woman of 80 years or more with urothelial cancer.

V gene TRBV11-3 combines with J gene TRBJ1-1; 8 bases map to TRBD1. The CDR3 sequence is 15 residues long. Trimming removed 1 base from V and 1 base from J; junction bases left unmatched: 2. Germline V CDR1 and CDR2: SGHNT, YENEEA. The CDR3 spells CASSLGTGGNTEAFF. As DNA, the CDR3 is TGTGCCAGCAGCTTAGGCACAGGGGGGAACACTGAAGCTTTCTTT.

The chain carries TRBV28 and TRBJ2-7; a weak D match, TRBD2 (5 bases). Trimming shortened V by 3 bases and J by 0 bases, and 9 bases separated the two germline ends. The length of the CDR3 is 14 residues. Germline V gene sequence: CDR1 MDHEN, CDR2 SYDVKM. DNA for the CDR3: TGTGCCAGCAGTTTGGTGGCGGGCTCCTACGAGCAGTACTTC. Translating it yields CASSLVAGSYEQYF. The full variable domain, with the rest looked up from reference TRBV28 and TRBJ2-7, is DVKVTQSSRYLVKRTGEKVFLECVQDMDHENMFWYRQDPGLGLRLIYFSYDVKMKEKGDIPEGYSVSREKKERFSLILESASTNQTSMYLCASSLVAGSYEQYFGPGTRLTVT.

CDR3 residues: CASSEGQAEYYEQYF. The CDR3 region has the DNA TGTGCCAGCAGTGAGGGACAGGCCGAGTACTACGAGCAGTACTTC. The V and J genes are TRBV6-1 and TRBJ2-7; 8 nucleotides match TRBD1. The trim removed 3 bases at V and 3 bases at J, leaving 7 bases unmatched. The CDR3 extends over 15 amino acids. The germline CDR1 and CDR2 sequences are MNHNS and SASEGT.

V and J are TRBV7-9 and TRBJ2-3; unclear D gene. The germline V gene has CDR1 SEHNR and CDR2 FQNEAQ (reference sequence). V dropped 4 bases and J dropped 6 bases, with 8 bases sitting between them. There are 12 residues in the CDR3. CDR3 sequence: CASSSIRDTQYF. CDR3 in DNA: TGTGCCAGCAGCTCCATTCGGGATACGCAGTATTTT.

This chain uses TRBV19 with TRBJ2-7, with D possibly TRBD1 on 6 matching bases. CDR1 and CDR2 from the germline V gene are LNHDA and SQIVND (reference sequence). Trimming left V 6 bases short and J 1 base short, with 16 bases between. This CDR3 is 15 amino acids long. The CDR3 is CASREDSGTSYEQYF. CDR3 nucleotide sequence: TGTGCCAGTAGAGAGGACAGCGGAACATCCTACGAGCAGTACTTC.

The rearrangement uses TRBV5-1 and TRBJ2-5; 7 bases map to TRBD2. The CDR3 covers 14 residues. J gave up 2 bases and V 2 bases, and 3 bases lay outside the gene matches. Per the germline V gene, CDR1 is SGHRS and CDR2 is YFSETQ. The CDR3 DNA is TGCGCCAGCAGCTTTACTAGCGATCAAGAGACCCAGTACTTC. This encodes CASSFTSDQETQYF.

The rearrangement joins TRBV4-2 to TRBJ1-2; D is perhaps TRBD1 (5 bases). Trimming removed 0 bases at V and 7 bases at J, with 12 bases between. Germline lookup yields CDR1 LGHNA and CDR2 YNFKEQ. This CDR3 has 14 residues. CDR3 DNA sequence: TGTGCCAGCAGCCAAGATGCGGGGGAGTCTGGCTACACCTTC. Its protein product is CASSQDAGESGYTF.

The chain recombines TRBV2 with TRBJ1-2, with unresolved D. With 8 bases removed from V and 4 bases from J, the gap between germline ends came to 11 bases. In germline, CDR1 is SNHLY, CDR2 FYNNEI. This CDR3 contains 12 residues. CDR3 residues: CASEVGSYGYTF. CDR3 DNA sequence: TGTGCCAGCGAGGTCGGAAGCTATGGCTACACCTTC.

V is TRBV7-9 and J is TRBJ1-3, with D possibly TRBD1 on 6 matching bases. This CDR3 region has 15 residues. Germline CDR1 is SEHNR and CDR2 is FQNEAQ (reference sequence). Between the trimmed V and J ends, which lost 7 bases and 9 bases, there was a span of 22 bases. In DNA form, the CDR3 reads TGTGCCAGCAACCAGGGGCAGGGTCCAGATGGCACCATATATTTT. It encodes CASNQGQGPDGTIYF.

The chain recombines TRBV6-1 with TRBJ1-1; D may be TRBD1 (6 bases). This CDR3 is built from 13 residues. Germline loops: CDR1 MNHNS, CDR2 SASEGT. V shed 5 bases and J shed 5 bases, with 12 bases lying between them. The CDR3 coding sequence is TGTGCCAGCAGTTCCGAGGGGGGGACTGAAGCTTTCTTT. Translation gives CASSSEGGTEAFF.

This clone was recorded only once. The chain couples TRBV19 to TRBJ1-5; 7 positions agree with TRBD1. Germline lookup yields CDR1 LNHDA and CDR2 SQIVND (reference sequence). V lost 9 bases and J lost 7; bases outside the gene matches: 15. The CDR3 is 15 amino acids. Here the CDR3 DNA reads TGTGCCAGCGGGGAAGACAGGGTAGTTGGGCAGCCCCAGCATTTT. Its translation: CASGEDRVVGQPQHF. Looking up the rest from reference TRBV19 and TRBJ1-5 gives the full variable domain: DGGITQSPKYLFRKEGQNVTLSCEQNLNHDAMYWYRQDPGQGLRLIYYSQIVNDFQKGDIAEGYSVSREKKESFPLTVTSAQKNPTAFYLCASGEDRVVGQPQHFGDGTRLSIL.

This chain links TRBV6-1 with TRBJ2-7, with D tentatively TRBD2 (6 bases). The CDR3 is 14 amino acids. V was shortened by 6 bases and J by 2 bases, with 14 bases between the two germline ends. CDR1 is MNHNS and CDR2 is SASEGT in the germline V gene. The CDR3 region is CASRRRGFAYEQYF. Written as DNA, the CDR3 is TGTGCCAGCAGAAGGCGGGGCTTCGCCTACGAGCAGTACTTC.

The chain couples TRBV6-5 to TRBJ2-1, with a possible D match to TRBD2 (5 bases). V lost 2 bases and J 3 bases, leaving 11 bases between the germline ends. The CDR3 has 15 amino acids. Germline V gives CDR1 MNHEY, CDR2 SVGAGI. For the CDR3, the DNA is TGTGCCAGCAGTTACCCCGGCGGAGGCTACAATGAGCAGTTCTTC. It yields the protein CASSYPGGGYNEQFF.

The genes are TRBV5-1 and TRBJ1-1; no definite D call. The ends were cut back, 0 bases at V and 1 base at J, with 7 bases in the middle. CDR3 size: 14 residues. The V gene's germline CDR1 is SGHRS and CDR2 YFSETQ. For the CDR3, the DNA is TGCGCCAGCAGCTTGGAGCCGGGGAACACTGAAGCTTTCTTT. This translates into CASSLEPGNTEAFF.

The chain employs TRBV18 and TRBJ2-7; 9 positions agree with TRBD2. V lost 3 bases to trimming and J lost 5 bases; unmatched junction nucleotides: 8. The CDR3 covers 15 residues. The germline V gene has CDR1 KGHSH and CDR2 LQKENI. The CDR3 reads CASSPRLAGVNEQYF. DNA of the CDR3: TGTGCCAGCTCACCCCGATTAGCGGGAGTCAACGAGCAGTACTTC.

The chain links TRBV5-6 to TRBJ1-1; D is ambiguous. The V gene's germline CDR1 is SGHDT and CDR2 YYEEEE. The CDR3 is made up of 12 amino acids. Trimming pared 4 bases from V and 6 bases from J, leaving 10 bases between. This chain's CDR3 is CASSATGAEAFF. DNA of the CDR3: TGTGCCAGCAGCGCTACGGGTGCTGAAGCTTTCTTT.

The chain has TRBV7-6 and TRBJ2-5, with 8 positions matching TRBD2. Germline assignment: CDR1 SGHVS and CDR2 FNYEAQ. With 5 bases clipped from V and 0 bases from J, the junction kept 5 bases outside the gene matches. CDR3 length equals 15 residues. The CDR3 DNA reads as TGTGCCAGCAGCCTTAGCGGGACTGACCAAGAGACCCAGTACTTC. Amino acids: CASSLSGTDQETQYF.

The chain carries TRBV28 and TRBJ2-7; tentatively, D is TRBD2 (6 bases). Trimming pared 4 bases from V and 2 bases from J, leaving 9 bases between. The germline V gene encodes CDR1 MDHEN and CDR2 SYDVKM. The CDR3 spans 13 residues. The CDR3 loop reads CASSYGGAYEQYF. The CDR3 region has the DNA TGTGCCAGCAGTTATGGCGGGGCCTACGAGCAGTACTTC.